The clone carrying this T cell receptor beta chain was counted ten times or more. V lost 2 bases and J 1 base, leaving 8 bases between the germline ends. Germline V CDR1 and CDR2: MDHEN, SYDVKM. This CDR3 comprises 14 residues. The data were obtained in a study of T cells after yellow fever vaccination. MiXCR, run by TCRdb on the 5' RACE reads, gives a single entry per CDR3 protein. The sample holds hundreds of thousands of distinct CDR3 sequences, 9% to 15% seen once. This receptor was taken from a man aged 25 to 45 who received the YFV17D yellow fever vaccine. The sequencing here drew on PBMCs, taken on the day of the yellow fever booster vaccination. This rearrangement joins TRBV28 to TRBJ2-5, with D maybe TRBD2 (5 bases). The CDR3 sequence is CASSLQRPQETQYF. The CDR3 nucleotides read TGTGCCAGCAGTTTACAGCGGCCCCAAGAGACCCAGTACTTC.